The entry below gives a single T cell receptor (beta chain) sequence along with its context. No antigen is known for it. The CDR3 spans 16 residues. V gave up 0 bases and J gave up 0 bases, with 9 bases separating them. Per germline, CDR1 SGHRS and CDR2 YFSETQ. The primer mix had 60 Vbeta and 13 Jbeta primers. The assay was immunoSEQ multiplex PCR, and TCRdb's table has in-frame clones only and misses some. Of around 190,000 clones in the sample, 78% are singletons; the top ten hold about 2.6%. The data derive from a study of cytomegalovirus exposure and HLA in healthy donors. Study-wide context: An early data release held approximately 85 million unique TCRs from HLA-typed donors. Broader study findings: Among TCR sequences, most were rare, though some public TCRs appeared in many donors.

The receptor was derived from a female donor in good health and CMV-seronegative. Sequenced: PBMCs. The chain combines TRBV5-1 with TRBJ1-4; D is undetermined. The CDR3 loop is CASSLGYGATNEKLFF. The CDR3, as DNA: TGCGCCAGCAGCTTGGGGTACGGGGCAACTAATGAAAAACTGTTTTTT.